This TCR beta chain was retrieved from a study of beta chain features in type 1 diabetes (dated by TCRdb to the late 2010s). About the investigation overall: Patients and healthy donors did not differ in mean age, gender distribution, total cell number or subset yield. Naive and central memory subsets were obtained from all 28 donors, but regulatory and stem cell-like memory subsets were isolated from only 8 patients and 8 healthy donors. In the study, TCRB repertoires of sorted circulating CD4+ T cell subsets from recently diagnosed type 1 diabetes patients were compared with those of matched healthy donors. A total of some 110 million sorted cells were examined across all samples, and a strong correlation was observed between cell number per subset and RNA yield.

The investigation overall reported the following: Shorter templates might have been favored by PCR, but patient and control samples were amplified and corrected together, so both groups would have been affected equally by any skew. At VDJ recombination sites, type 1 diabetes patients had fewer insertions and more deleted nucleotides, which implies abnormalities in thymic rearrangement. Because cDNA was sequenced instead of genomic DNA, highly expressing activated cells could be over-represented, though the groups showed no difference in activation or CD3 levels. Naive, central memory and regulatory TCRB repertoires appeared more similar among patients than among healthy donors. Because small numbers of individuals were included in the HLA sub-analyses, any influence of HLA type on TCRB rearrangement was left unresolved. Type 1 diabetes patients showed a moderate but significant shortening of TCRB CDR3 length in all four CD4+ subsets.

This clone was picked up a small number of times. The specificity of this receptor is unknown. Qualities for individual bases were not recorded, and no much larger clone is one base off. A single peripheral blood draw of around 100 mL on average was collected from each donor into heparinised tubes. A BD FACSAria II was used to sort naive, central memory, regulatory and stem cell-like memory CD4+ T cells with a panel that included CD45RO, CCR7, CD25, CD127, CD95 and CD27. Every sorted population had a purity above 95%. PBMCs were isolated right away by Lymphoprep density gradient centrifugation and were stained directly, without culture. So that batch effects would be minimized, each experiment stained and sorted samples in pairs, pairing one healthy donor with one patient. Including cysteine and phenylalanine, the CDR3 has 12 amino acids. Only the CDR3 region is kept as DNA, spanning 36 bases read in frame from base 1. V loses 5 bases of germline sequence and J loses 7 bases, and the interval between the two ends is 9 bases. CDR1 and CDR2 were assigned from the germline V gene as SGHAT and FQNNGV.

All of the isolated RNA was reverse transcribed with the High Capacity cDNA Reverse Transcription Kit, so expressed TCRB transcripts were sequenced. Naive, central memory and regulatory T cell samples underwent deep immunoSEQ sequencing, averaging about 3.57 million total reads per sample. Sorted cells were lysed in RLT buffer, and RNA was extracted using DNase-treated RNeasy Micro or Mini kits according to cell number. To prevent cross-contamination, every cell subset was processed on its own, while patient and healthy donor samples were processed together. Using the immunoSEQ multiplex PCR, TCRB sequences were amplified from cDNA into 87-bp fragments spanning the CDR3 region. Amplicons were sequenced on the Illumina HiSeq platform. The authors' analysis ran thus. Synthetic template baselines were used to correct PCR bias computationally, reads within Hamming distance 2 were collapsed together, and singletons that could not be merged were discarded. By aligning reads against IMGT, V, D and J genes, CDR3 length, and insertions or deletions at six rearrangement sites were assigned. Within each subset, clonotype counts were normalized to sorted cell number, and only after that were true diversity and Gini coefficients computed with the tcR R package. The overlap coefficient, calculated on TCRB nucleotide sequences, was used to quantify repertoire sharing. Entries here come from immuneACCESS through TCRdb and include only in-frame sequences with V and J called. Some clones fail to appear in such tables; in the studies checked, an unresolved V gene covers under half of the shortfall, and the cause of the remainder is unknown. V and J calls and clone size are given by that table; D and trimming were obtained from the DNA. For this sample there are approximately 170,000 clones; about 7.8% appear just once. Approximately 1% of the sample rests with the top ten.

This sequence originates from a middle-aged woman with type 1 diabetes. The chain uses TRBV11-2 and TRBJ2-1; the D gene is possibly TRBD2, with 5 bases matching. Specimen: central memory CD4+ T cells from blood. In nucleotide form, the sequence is TGTGCCAGCAGCCACGAGCGGAATGAGCAGTTCTTC. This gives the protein CASSHERNEQFF.